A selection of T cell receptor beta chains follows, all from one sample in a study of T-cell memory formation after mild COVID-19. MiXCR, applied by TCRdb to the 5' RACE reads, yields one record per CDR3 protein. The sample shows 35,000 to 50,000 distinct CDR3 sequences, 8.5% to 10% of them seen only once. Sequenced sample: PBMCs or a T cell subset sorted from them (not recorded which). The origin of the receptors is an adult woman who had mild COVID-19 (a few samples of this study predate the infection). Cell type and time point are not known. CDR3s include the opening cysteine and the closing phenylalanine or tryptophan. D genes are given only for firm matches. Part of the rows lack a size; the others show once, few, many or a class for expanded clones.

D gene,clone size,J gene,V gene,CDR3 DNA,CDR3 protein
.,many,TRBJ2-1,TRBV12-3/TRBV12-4,TGTGCCAGCAGTAGCCGGGACCCCGCCTACAATGAGCAGTTCTTC,CASSSRDPAYNEQFF
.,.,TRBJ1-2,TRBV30,TGTGCCTGGAGTGACGGGGGGCGCGGCTATGGCTACACCTTC,CAWSDGGRGYGYTF
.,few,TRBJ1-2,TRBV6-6,TGTGCCAGCACGGCAGCTAACTATGGCTACACCTTC,CASTAANYGYTF
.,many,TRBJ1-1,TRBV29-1,TGCAGCGTGGGACGACAGGTGAACACTGAAGCTTTCTTT,CSVGRQVNTEAFF
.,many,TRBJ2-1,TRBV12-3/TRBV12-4,TGTGCCAGCAGTTTAAACCGGTGGAATGAGCAGTTCTTC,CASSLNRWNEQFF
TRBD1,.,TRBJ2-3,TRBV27,TGTGCCAGCAGTCACCCTCCGGGACAGGGGGCAGATACGCAGTATTTT,CASSHPPGQGADTQYF
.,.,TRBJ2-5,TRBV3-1,TGTGCCAGCAGCCAAGATCGAGGGGGCCAGTACTTC,CASSQDRGGQYF
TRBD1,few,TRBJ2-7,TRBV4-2,TGTGCCAGCAGCCAGGCCAACCTAGGGGGCTTGGGCGAGCAGTACTTC,CASSQANLGGLGEQYF
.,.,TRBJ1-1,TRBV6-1,TGTGCCAGCAGTGAATATGGAGGGGCGCCTTTCTTT,CASSEYGGAPFF
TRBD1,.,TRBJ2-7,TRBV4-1,TGCGCCAGCAGCCAAGAGGACAGGGACCCCTCCTACGAGCAGTACTTC,CASSQEDRDPSYEQYF
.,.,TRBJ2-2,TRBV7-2,TGTGCCAGCAGCTTAAACCACCCAATGAACACCGGGGAGCTGTTTTTT,CASSLNHPMNTGELFF
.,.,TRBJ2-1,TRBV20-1,TGCAGTGCTAGAGTCTACGGGACTCTCAATGAGCAGTTCTTC,CSARVYGTLNEQFF
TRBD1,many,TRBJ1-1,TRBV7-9,TGTGCCAGCAGCCATGGACAGGGGGGCACTGAAGCTTTCTTT,CASSHGQGGTEAFF
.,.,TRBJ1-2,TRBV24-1,TGTGCCACCAGCGATTCCTATGGCTACACCTTC,CATSDSYGYTF
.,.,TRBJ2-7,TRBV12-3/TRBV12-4,TGTGCCAGCAGTATAGGGGAGGCCTACGAGCAGTACTTC,CASSIGEAYEQYF
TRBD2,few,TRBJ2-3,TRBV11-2,TGTGCCAGCAGCTTAGAAGGGGGACTAGCGGGAGAGGCAGATACGCAGTATTTT,CASSLEGGLAGEADTQYF
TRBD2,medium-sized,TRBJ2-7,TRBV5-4,TGTGCCTCCGGGACTAGCGGGACGATCGAGCAGTACTTC,CASGTSGTIEQYF
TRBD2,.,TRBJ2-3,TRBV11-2,TGTGCCAGCAGCTTCCGGGGGGGCGGCACAGATACGCAGTATTTT,CASSFRGGGTDTQYF